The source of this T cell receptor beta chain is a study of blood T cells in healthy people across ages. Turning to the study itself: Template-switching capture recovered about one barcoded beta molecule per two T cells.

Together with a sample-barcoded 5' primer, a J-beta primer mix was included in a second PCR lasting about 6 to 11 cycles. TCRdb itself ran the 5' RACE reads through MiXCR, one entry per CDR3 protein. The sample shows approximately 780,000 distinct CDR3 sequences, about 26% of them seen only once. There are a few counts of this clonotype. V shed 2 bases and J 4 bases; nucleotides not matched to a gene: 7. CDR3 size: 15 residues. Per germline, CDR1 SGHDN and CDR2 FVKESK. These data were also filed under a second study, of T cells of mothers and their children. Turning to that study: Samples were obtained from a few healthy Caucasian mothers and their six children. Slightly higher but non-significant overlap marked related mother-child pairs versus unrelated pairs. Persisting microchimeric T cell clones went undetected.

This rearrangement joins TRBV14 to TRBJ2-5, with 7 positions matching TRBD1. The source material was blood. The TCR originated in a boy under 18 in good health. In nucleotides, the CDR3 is TGTGCCAGCAGCCAAAAGACAGGGATTGGAGAGACCCAGTACTTC. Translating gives CASSQKTGIGETQYF.